Below, one TCR beta chain is given with its context. Its specificity is unknown. The CDR3 totals 19 residues. V dropped 3 bases and J dropped 0; count of bases not matched to a gene: 14. The germline CDR1 and CDR2 sequences are LNHDA and SQIVND (reference sequence). The data were taken from a study of early stage breast cancer tumors. Study as a whole: Of some 17 invasive breast tumors, more than ten were hormone receptor-positive, HER2-negative. The ER+/PR+/HER2- tumors included seven or eight ductal and a handful of lobular carcinomas. Study-wide points: Tumor and normal breast were distinguished via blood comparison in 14 of 16 patients. Tumors had roughly 2.3-fold higher T cell density and higher clonality than adjacent normal breast tissue.

Sequenced by immunoSEQ multiplex PCR; TCRdb stores in-frame clones only, minus some. The sample shows roughly 30,000 clones, around four fifths of them seen only once. The TCR originated in a person aged 50-59 years with breast cancer. This chain uses TRBV19 with TRBJ2-7; 10 bases are shared with TRBD1. Sequences were obtained from blood. CDR3 in amino acids: CASSMGLDRGTTYSYEQYF. The CDR3 bases are TGTGCCAGTAGTATGGGACTGGACAGGGGGACTACCTACTCCTACGAGCAGTACTTC.